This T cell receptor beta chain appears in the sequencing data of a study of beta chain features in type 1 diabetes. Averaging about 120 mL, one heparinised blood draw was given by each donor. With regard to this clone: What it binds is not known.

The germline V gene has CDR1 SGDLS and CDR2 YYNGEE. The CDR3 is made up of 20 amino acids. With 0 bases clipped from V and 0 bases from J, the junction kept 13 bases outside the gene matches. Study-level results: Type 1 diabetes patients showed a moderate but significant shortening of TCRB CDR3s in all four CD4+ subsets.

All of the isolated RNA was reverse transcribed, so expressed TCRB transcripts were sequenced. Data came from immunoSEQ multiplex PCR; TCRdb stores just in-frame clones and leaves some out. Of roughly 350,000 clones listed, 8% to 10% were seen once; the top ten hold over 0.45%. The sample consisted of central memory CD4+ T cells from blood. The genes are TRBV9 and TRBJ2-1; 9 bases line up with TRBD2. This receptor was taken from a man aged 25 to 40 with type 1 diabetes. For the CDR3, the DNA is TGTGCCAGCAGCGTAGACCTCCTGGGGAGCGGGAGGCGCTCCTACAATGAGCAGTTCTTC. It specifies CASSVDLLGSGRRSYNEQFF.